Below, 27 T cell receptor beta chains from the same sample are listed, as sequenced in a study of regulatory T cells in long-lasting Graves disease. The time point here: newly diagnosed GD, antithyroid drugs for less than 3 months. Isolated PBMC RNA provided the starting material for the TCR library. Combining iRepertoire HTBI primers with Arm-PCR of CDR3 regions, the authors built TCR beta libraries. From the multiplex PCR reads, TCRdb called clonotypes with MiXCR, one entry per CDR3 protein. Here the sample spans 410,000 or so distinct CDR3 sequences, more than 12% being singletons. These records were also assigned to another study, of T cells in Graves' hyperthyroidism and ophthalmopathy.

The sample was peripheral blood mononuclear cells (PBMCs), taken at new diagnosis, from a patient treated with antithyroid drugs. Source of these receptors: a woman aged 25 to 45 with Graves disease.

The sample holds a few counts of this clonotype. The V gene is TRBV7-6, the J gene TRBJ2-1, with D perhaps TRBD2 (5 bases). This CDR3 has 14 residues. Between the trimmed V and J ends, which lost 7 bases and 7 bases, there was a span of 17 bases. CDR1 SGHVS and CDR2 FNYEAQ come from the germline V gene. This CDR3 is CASTISGGGNEQFF. For the CDR3, the DNA is TGTGCCAGCACCATCAGTGGCGGCGGGAATGAGCAGTTCTTC.

This clonotype was counted at least ten times. The chain is built from TRBV6-1 and TRBJ2-7; 7 positions agree with TRBD2. The CDR3 runs 17 residues. V shed 0 bases and J 2 bases; nucleotides not matched to a gene: 10. CDR1 is MNHNS, CDR2 SASEGT, per germline. The CDR3 is CASSEAGLVGRTYEQYF. The CDR3 DNA reads as TGTGCCAGCAGTGAAGCTGGACTAGTTGGGAGGACCTACGAGCAGTACTTC.

Only a few counts were recorded for this clonotype. The chain links TRBV25-1 to TRBJ1-6; possibly TRBD1 for D (6 bases). Trimming took off 3 bases at V and 9 bases at J, with 12 bases between the two ends. CDR1 and CDR2 (germline): MGHDK, SYGVNS. The CDR3 is 14 amino acids. CDR3 coding DNA: TGTGCCAGCAGTGAGTCAGGGGAGAGTTCACCCCTCCACTTT. This sequence encodes CASSESGESSPLHF. Using reference TRBV25-1 and TRBJ1-6 for the parts outside the CDR3, the full variable domain is EADIYQTPRYLVIGTGKKITLECSQTMGHDKMYWYQQDPGMELHLIHYSYGVNSTEKGDLSSESTVSRIRTEHFPLTLESARPSHTSQYLCASSESGESSPLHFGNGTRLTVT.

This clonotype was picked up many times. J is TRBJ2-5 and V is TRBV19; 14 positions agree with TRBD2. J lost 4 bases, V lost 8 bases, and 3 bases had no gene match. The CDR3 has 14 amino acids. Per germline, CDR1 LNHDA and CDR2 SQIVND (reference sequence). For the CDR3, the DNA is TGTGCCAGTCAGGGACTAGCGGGAGCAGAGACCCAGTACTTC. Amino acid sequence: CASQGLAGAETQYF.

This clonotype occurred many times. The rearrangement joins TRBV6-2 or TRBV6-3 to TRBJ2-3; 8 bases fit TRBD2. The CDR3 is made up of 19 amino acids. V lost 4 bases to trimming and J lost 2 bases; unmatched junction nucleotides: 17. CDR1 is MNHEY, CDR2 SVGEGT, per germline. Here the CDR3 reads CASSFDRTRAGVPTDTQYF. CDR3 nucleotide sequence: TGTGCCAGCAGTTTCGACAGGACCCGAGCGGGAGTGCCCACAGATACGCAGTATTTT.

This clonotype was seen only a few times. V gene TRBV5-6 combines with J gene TRBJ1-1; 7 nucleotides align to TRBD1. The germline gives CDR1 SGHDT, CDR2 YYEEEE. V shed 3 bases and J 10 bases; nucleotides not matched to a gene: 12. The CDR3 covers 14 residues. CDR3 sequence reads: CASSSTGDGLLAFF. CDR3 nucleotide sequence: TGTGCCAGCAGCTCCACAGGGGATGGGCTTCTAGCTTTCTTT.

This clonotype has ten or more counts. Mismatch with germline at one junction end may stem from a read error. The chain joins TRBV13 to TRBJ1-1; weak D call: TRBD1 (5 bases). Germline V CDR1 and CDR2: PRHDT, FYEKMQ (reference sequence). CDR3 length: 13 residues. CDR3 nucleotide sequence: TGCGCCAGCAGTTGGGGGACGAACACTGAAGCTTTCTTT. Its protein is CASSWGTNTEAFF.

This clonotype was seen at least ten times. J is TRBJ2-7 and V is TRBV6-2 or TRBV6-3, with D maybe TRBD1 (5 bases). This CDR3 is built from 12 residues. The germline V gene has CDR1 MNHEY and CDR2 SVGEGT. The ends were cut back, 5 bases at V and 5 bases at J, with 10 bases in the middle. The CDR3 is CASSNPGNEQYF. CDR3 sequence (DNA): TGTGCCAGCAGTAATCCAGGGAACGAGCAGTACTTC.

This chain links TRBV27 with TRBJ2-7, with 7 bases matching TRBD2. Trimming cost V 2 bases and J 2 bases; bases outside gene matches: 3. The CDR3 is made up of 14 amino acids. Germline CDR1 is MNHEY and CDR2 is SMNVEV (reference sequence). The CDR3 nucleotides read TGTGCCAGCAGTTTAAGGAGCGGGACCTACGAGCAGTACTTC. Translation gives CASSLRSGTYEQYF.

This clonotype was detected many times. The CDR3 loop is CASQGTGNNEQFF. CDR3 DNA sequence: TGTGCCAGCCAAGGGACAGGGAACAATGAGCAGTTCTTC. The chain links TRBV7-3 to TRBJ2-5, with 9 bases that match TRBD1. TRBJ2-1 matches the DNA end more closely, so the J call is doubtful. Germline V gene data show CDR1 as SGHTA and CDR2 as FQGTGA. The CDR3 contains 13 residues.

A few counts support this clonotype. The chain links TRBV6-2 or TRBV6-3 to TRBJ1-6; D gene unclear. The germline CDR1 and CDR2 sequences are MNHEY and SVGEGT. The CDR3 runs to 12 residues. V gave up 7 bases and J gave up 7 bases, with 8 bases separating them. CDR3 region: CASTGGNSPLHF. CDR3 bases: TGTGCCAGCACCGGAGGCAATTCACCCCTCCACTTT.

This clonotype was picked up many times. At one boundary the junction diverges from the germline segment, which might be a read error. The V and J genes are TRBV27 and TRBJ2-1; no reliable D call. Germline assignment: CDR1 MNHEY and CDR2 SMNVEV (reference sequence). The CDR3 runs to 15 residues. CDR3 region: CASTLDTRSYNEQFF. The CDR3 DNA follows: TGTGCCAGCACTTTAGACACCCGCTCCTACAATGAGCAGTTCTTC.

At least ten counts were recorded for this clonotype. The chain recombines TRBV13 with TRBJ2-1; TRBD2 aligns across 9 bases. V was clipped by 0 bases and J by 2 bases; unmatched bases: 5. The CDR3 spans 17 residues. Germline V gene lookup returns CDR1 PRHDT and CDR2 FYEKMQ (reference sequence). The chain's CDR3 is CASSLGSSGAAYNEQFF. The CDR3 DNA follows: TGTGCCAGCAGCTTAGGGTCTAGCGGGGCAGCCTACAATGAGCAGTTCTTC.

This clonotype occurred a few times. CDR3 nucleotides: TGTGCCAGCAGCTTAGCTTTGGGCCAGGGCCTGGGCAATCAGCCCCAGCATTTT. Its translation: CASSLALGQGLGNQPQHF. The chain employs TRBV7-9 and TRBJ1-5; D is possibly TRBD1 (5 bases). V was cut by 0 bases and J by 2 bases, with 17 bases left in between. The length of the CDR3 is 18 residues. Per germline, CDR1 SEHNR and CDR2 FQNEAQ (reference sequence).

The chain links TRBV7-9 to TRBJ2-3; 7 bases are a match to TRBD1. J lost 2 bases, V lost 6 bases, and 8 bases had no gene match. CDR1 and CDR2 (germline): SEHNR, FQNEAQ (reference sequence). This CDR3 is built from 15 residues. CDR3 region: CASRKQGSFTDTQYF. The CDR3 bases are TGTGCCAGCAGAAAACAGGGGTCATTCACAGATACGCAGTATTTT.

This clonotype has ten or more counts. The chain employs TRBV6-1 and TRBJ2-5; D possibly corresponds to TRBD1 (6 bases). Trimming took 7 bases from V and 5 from J, leaving 17 bases between them. The CDR3 extends over 14 amino acids. From germline, CDR1 is MNHNS and CDR2 SASEGT. CDR3 in amino acids: CASTPQGYGETQYF. CDR3 bases: TGTGCCAGCACTCCCCAGGGGTATGGGGAGACCCAGTACTTC.

At least ten counts were recorded for this clonotype. CDR3 sequence: CATSGPMDREGTGELFF. In nucleotides, the CDR3 is TGTGCCACCAGTGGCCCCATGGACAGGGAGGGTACCGGGGAGCTGTTTTTT. This chain links TRBV24-1 with TRBJ2-2, with D maybe TRBD1 (8 bases). Trimming removed 5 bases at V and 5 bases at J, with 20 bases between. Per the germline V gene, CDR1 is KGHDR and CDR2 is SFDVKD. The CDR3 is made up of 17 amino acids.

This clonotype has ten or more counts. Here the CDR3 DNA reads TGCGCCAGCAGCTTGGTAGGTAGCGGGTCAATCCACAATGAGCAGTTCTTC. Its protein is CASSLVGSGSIHNEQFF. This sequence joins TRBV5-1 and TRBJ2-1, with 7 bases that match TRBD2. The V gene's germline CDR1 is SGHRS and CDR2 YFSETQ. V gave up 0 bases and J gave up 5 bases; unmatched junction bases: 11. The CDR3 contains 17 residues.

This clonotype has ten or more counts. The rearrangement joins TRBV7-3 to TRBJ1-1, with 9 nucleotides matching TRBD1. Trimming took 4 bases from V and 2 from J; bases not matched to a gene: 5. CDR3 length equals 15 residues. Germline V lookup: CDR1 SGHTA, CDR2 FQGTGA. CDR3 loop: CASSSGQGINTEAFF. Written as DNA, the CDR3 is TGTGCCAGCAGCTCCGGACAGGGGATTAACACTGAAGCTTTCTTT.

Only a few counts were recorded for this clonotype. The chain combines TRBV9 with TRBJ2-1; D remains ambiguous. This CDR3 spans 17 amino acids. V gave up 0 bases and J gave up 4 bases, with 17 bases separating them. Germline V gene data show CDR1 as SGDLS and CDR2 as YYNGEE. The CDR3 DNA follows: TGTGCCAGCAGCGTAGGATCGGCGGCGCGAACGTACAATGAGCAGTTCTTC. It codes for CASSVGSAARTYNEQFF. Based on the CDR3 plus reference TRBV9 and TRBJ2-1, the full variable domain is DSGVTQTPKHLITATGQRVTLRCSPRSGDLSVYWYQQSLDQGLQFLIQYYNGEERAKGNILERFSAQQFPDLHSELNLSSLELGDSALYFCASSVGSAARTYNEQFFGPGTRLTVL.

This clonotype was counted ten times or more. The rearrangement links TRBV12-3 or TRBV12-4 to TRBJ2-3; D is undetermined. The J call is in doubt because the DNA end fits TRBJ2-5 better. The CDR3 has 11 residues. The chain's CDR3 is CASSWMETQYF. The CDR3 bases are TGTGCCAGCAGTTGGATGGAGACCCAGTACTTC.

This clonotype was recorded once. Possible read error: a much larger clone is one base away. The chain recombines TRBV2 with TRBJ2-1; 9 positions agree with TRBD2. Germline loops: CDR1 SNHLY, CDR2 FYNNEI. The CDR3 covers 17 residues. J lost 10 bases, V lost 3 bases, and 16 bases had no gene match. CDR3 region: CASSEFLAGGNSYEQFF. The CDR3 coding sequence is TGTGCCAGCAGTGAGTTTCTCGCGGGAGGGAACTCCTACGAGCAGTTCTTC.

The V gene is TRBV20-1, the J gene TRBJ2-2; D is perhaps TRBD2 (5 bases). The length of the CDR3 is 13 residues. V was cut by 1 base and J by 6 bases, with 9 bases left in between. Germline CDR1 is DFQATT and CDR2 is SNEGSKA (reference sequence). The CDR3 region has the DNA TGCAGTGCTAGAGTGGGAGACGCCGGGGAGCTGTTTTTT. Amino acids: CSARVGDAGELFF.

This clonotype has a count of ten or more. The rearrangement joins TRBV28 to TRBJ2-1, with 10 bases aligning to TRBD1. V lost 3 bases to trimming and J lost 5 bases; unmatched junction nucleotides: 10. The V gene's germline CDR1 is MDHEN and CDR2 SYDVKM. This CDR3 region has 17 residues. CDR3 region: CASSFPAPGQGDNEQFF. For the CDR3, the DNA is TGTGCCAGCAGTTTCCCTGCTCCCGGACAGGGGGACAATGAGCAGTTCTTC.

This clonotype has at least ten counts. The chain joins TRBV20-1 to TRBJ2-5, with TRBD1 matching 8 bases. V was pared by 1 base and J by 4 bases, with 2 bases of the junction left unmatched. The germline V gene has CDR1 DFQATT and CDR2 SNEGSKA (reference sequence). The CDR3 extends over 13 amino acids. Written as DNA, the CDR3 is TGCAGTGCTAGAGGCAGGGGGCGAGAGACCCAGTACTTC. This sequence encodes CSARGRGRETQYF.

This clonotype was detected ten times or more. The CDR3, as DNA: TGTGCCAGCTCACCACCATTAAGCGGGATCGAGCAGTACTTC. It specifies CASSPPLSGIEQYF. J is TRBJ2-7 and V is TRBV18, with 7 bases lining up with TRBD2. Germline values: CDR1 KGHSH, CDR2 LQKENI. This CDR3 has 14 amino acids. The ends lost 0 bases at V and 6 bases at J; junction bases unmatched: 5.

For this clonotype: A much larger clonotype is one base distant, so this may be a read error. This chain uses TRBV13 with TRBJ2-1; D not certain. This CDR3 is built from 16 residues. Germline lookup yields CDR1 PRHDT and CDR2 FYEKMQ (reference sequence). Trimming cost V 5 bases and J 6 bases, with 20 bases left between them. In nucleotides, the CDR3 is TGTGCCAGCAGCCCACCAGGCGCGCTGGGGTCCAATGAGCAGTTCTTC. Protein sequence: CASSPPGALGSNEQFF.